The present T cell receptor (beta chain) was sequenced within a study of blood T cell repertoires in COVID-19 (TCRdb year 2020). Context from the whole study: Samples covering the acute and convalescent phases of COVID-19 were provided by collaborators in the United States, Italy and Spain. The prospective study material was composed of cDNA or gDNA derived from T cells, B-cell-depleted T cells, or PBMCs. Deeply sampled blood TCRbeta repertoires from subjects exposed to, actively infected with, or recovered from COVID-19 were included in the dataset. The repertoires were released in a freely available public database meant as a resource for research on the immune response to SARS-CoV-2. The samples were drawn from the first 160 participants of the ongoing ImmuneRACE study and from over 950 subjects provided by 6 global collaborators. The sample metadata nearly always contained a de-identified subject ID, COVID-19 status, age in years and sex. Where HLA class I and class II types were available, the types were taken from metadata supplied by the sample provider, not from assay-based typing. The paper as a whole reports these results and caveats: The quantity of clinical and demographic metadata differed by source and by participant and was supplied without curation.

The collaborating institutions used their own protocols to collect whole blood in K2EDTA tubes. For TCRbeta analysis, collaborators shipped samples in one of three forms: frozen whole blood, isolated PBMCs, or DNA extracted from either of those sample types. V is trimmed back by 6 bases and J by 1 base, and the junction contains 4 bases that no gene match accounts for. CDR3 length: 14 amino acids, cysteine to phenylalanine. The DNA shown is the 42-base CDR3, in frame from base 1. Sequences SGHTA (CDR1) and FQGTGA (CDR2) are obtained from the germline V gene. The immunoSEQ Assay, a bias-controlled multiplex PCR, was used to amplify TCRbeta CDR3 regions from genomic DNA. In the authors' own workflow: The number of nucleated cells in each sample was estimated from the amplification of reference gene primers within the assay. To quantify the absolute abundance of each unique TCRbeta CDR3 rearrangement, sequence reads were collapsed and filtered. For each sample, productive Simpson clonality was calculated by taking the square root of Simpson's diversity index across productive rearrangements. The table comes from immuneACCESS by way of TCRdb, which keeps in-frame sequences with V and J called. Part of the clones is missing from these tables; in studies checked, under half for an unresolved V gene and the rest for unknown reasons. V and J calls plus clone size are reproduced from that table; the DNA served to infer D and trimming. The sample contains 200,000 or so clones, 82% of them found a single time. Approximately 6.9% of the sample is held by the ten biggest clonotypes.

The count of this clone is one. This clone's antigen is unknown. Base qualities are not provided; no much larger clone lies one nucleotide away. Sequenced sample: peripheral blood. This TCR was sampled from a human donor with acute or convalescent COVID-19. The donor label of this sample is uncertain. The chain is encoded by TRBV7-3 joined to TRBJ2-3; TRBD1 fits 7 bases in the junction. The nucleotides read TGTGCCAGCAGTAGGGGGCCCGGCACAGATACGCAGTATTTT. It encodes CASSRGPGTDTQYF.